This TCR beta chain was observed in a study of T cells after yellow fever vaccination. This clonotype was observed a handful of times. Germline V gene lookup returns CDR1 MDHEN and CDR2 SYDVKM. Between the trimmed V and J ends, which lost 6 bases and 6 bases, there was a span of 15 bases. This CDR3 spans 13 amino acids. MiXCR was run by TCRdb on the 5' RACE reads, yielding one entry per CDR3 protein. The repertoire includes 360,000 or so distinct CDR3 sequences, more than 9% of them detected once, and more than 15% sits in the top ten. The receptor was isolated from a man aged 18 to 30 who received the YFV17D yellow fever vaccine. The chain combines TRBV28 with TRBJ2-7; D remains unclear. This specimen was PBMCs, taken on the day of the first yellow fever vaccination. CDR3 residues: CASRSAVLPEQYV. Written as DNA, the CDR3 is TGTGCCAGCAGGTCAGCCGTTTTACCCGAGCAGTACGTC.